Listed here is a single T cell receptor beta chain. Germline and junction disagree at one end, which may indicate a read error. The data stem from a study of T cells in Graves' hyperthyroidism and ophthalmopathy. Germline loops: CDR1 SGDLS, CDR2 YYNGEE. This CDR3 has 13 amino acids. Stable disease denoted Graves' hyperthyroidism without ophthalmopathy progression within 18 months. Thyroid ultrasound and orbital computed tomography, with clinical symptoms and serum thyroxine and TRAb, informed diagnoses. Amplification targeted TCR beta CDR3 regions from RNA transcripts. With the HTBI primer set, the TCR CDR3 went through a first round of RT-PCR. TCRdb reprocessed the multiplex PCR reads with MiXCR, giving one entry per CDR3 protein. The table records around 480,000 distinct CDR3 sequences, approximately 15% of them present only once.

The TCR was taken from a woman aged 18 to 35 with Graves' hyperthyroidism. The chain joins TRBV9 to TRBJ1-2, with a weak D call TRBD1 (5 bases). Specimen: blood. CDR3 DNA sequence: TGTTCCAGCAGTCGTTACGACCGACGGGGGGACACCTTC. Protein product: CSSSRYDRRGDTF.